The clone carrying this T cell receptor beta chain was counted at least ten times. This record belongs to a study of T cells in Graves' hyperthyroidism and ophthalmopathy. RNA transcripts gave rise to amplified TCR beta CDR3 regions. A set of HTBI primers served as the primers for a first-round RT-PCR of the TCR CDR3. Each CDR3 protein gets one entry after TCRdb re-called the multiplex PCR reads with MiXCR. The sample yields about 600,000 distinct CDR3 sequences, approximately 16% seen once. Pregnant or lactating patients were excluded, as were those with uncontrolled infection or other autoimmune disease. V lost 2 bases and J lost 6, with 13 bases in between. The V gene's germline CDR1 is DFQATT and CDR2 SNEGSKA (reference sequence). This CDR3 has 14 residues.

This sequence originates from a woman aged 40 to 50 with Graves' ophthalmopathy. The genes are TRBV20-1 and TRBJ2-2; possibly TRBD2 for D (5 bases). Sequences were obtained from blood. CDR3 residues: CSARKDSEAGELFF. The CDR3 nucleotides read TGCAGTGCTAGAAAAGATAGCGAGGCCGGGGAGCTGTTTTTT.